The 5 T cell receptor beta chains presented below share a single source sample, sequenced in a study of Ad26.COV2.S vaccination and SARS-CoV-2 variants. The protocol was immunoSEQ multiplex PCR, while the TCRdb copy is restricted to in-frame clones and leaves out a portion. Of approximately 140,000 clones listed, 86% are singletons. Sample: peripheral blood, taken after recovery from COVID-19. These receptors were collected from a human donor who had recovered from COVID-19.

The chain joins TRBV9 to TRBJ2-7; TRBD1 matches 8 bases. This CDR3 contains 14 residues. CDR1 is SGDLS, CDR2 YYNGEE, per germline. After removal of 2 bases from V and 4 bases from J, the junction contained 5 bases not matched to a gene. CDR3 loop: CASSVRTGMYEQYF. The CDR3 bases are TGTGCCAGCAGCGTGAGGACAGGGATGTACGAGCAGTACTTC.

CDR3 region: CASSPTRLLYEQYF. The CDR3 DNA reads as TGTGCCAGCAGTCCCACTCGTTTGTTGTACGAGCAGTACTTC. The chain carries TRBV27 and TRBJ2-7; D remains unclear. Germline assignment: CDR1 MNHEY and CDR2 SMNVEV (reference sequence). V lost 5 bases, J lost 4 bases, and 15 bases lay in between. The CDR3 has 14 amino acids.

V gene TRBV28 combines with J gene TRBJ2-7; TRBD2 matches at 7 bases. V trimming: 7 bases; J trimming: 0 bases; junction bases outside the gene matches: 6. CDR1 is MDHEN, CDR2 SYDVKM, per germline. This CDR3 is built from 14 residues. CDR3 region: CASITTGGSYEQYF. The DNA for the CDR3 is TGTGCCAGCATTACGACGGGGGGCTCCTACGAGCAGTACTTC. Combining the CDR3 with reference TRBV28 and TRBJ2-7 gives the whole variable domain DVKVTQSSRYLVKRTGEKVFLECVQDMDHENMFWYRQDPGLGLRLIYFSYDVKMKEKGDIPEGYSVSREKKERFSLILESASTNQTSMYLCASITTGGSYEQYFGPGTRLTVT.

The chain uses TRBV5-6 and TRBJ2-7, with TRBD2 matching over 7 bases. J lost 0 bases, V lost 2 bases, and 5 bases had no gene match. Germline V gene data show CDR1 as SGHDT and CDR2 as YYEEEE. CDR3 length: 15 residues. CDR3 residues: CASSFKGGGSYEQYF. In DNA form, the CDR3 reads TGTGCCAGCAGCTTTAAGGGCGGGGGCTCCTACGAGCAGTACTTC. Based on the CDR3 plus reference TRBV5-6 and TRBJ2-7, the full variable domain is DAGVTQSPTHLIKTRGQQVTLRCSPKSGHDTVSWYQQALGQGPQFIFQYYEEEERQRGNFPDRFSGHQFPNYSSELNVNALLLGDSALYLCASSFKGGGSYEQYFGPGTRLTVT.

This chain links TRBV7-9 with TRBJ1-1; D unresolved. With 1 base removed from V and 0 bases from J, the gap between germline ends came to 12 bases. The V gene's germline CDR1 is SEHNR and CDR2 FQNEAQ (reference sequence). The CDR3 extends over 16 amino acids. The chain's CDR3 is CASSLVRSGMNTEAFF. The CDR3 nucleotides read TGTGCCAGCAGCTTAGTGCGGAGTGGGATGAACACTGAAGCTTTCTTT. Supplemented by reference TRBV7-9 and TRBJ1-1, the full variable domain reads DTGVSQNPRHKITKRGQNVTFRCDPISEHNRLYWYRQTLGQGPEFLTYFQNEAQLEKSRLLSDRFSAERPKGSFSTLEIQRTEQGDSAMYLCASSLVRSGMNTEAFFGQGTRLTVV.